These T cell receptor beta chains were read from a single sample in a study of blood T cell repertoires in COVID-19. This table comes from immunoSEQ multiplex PCR, and its TCRdb copy is limited to in-frame clones, with some not included. This repertoire shows about 200,000 clones, roughly 84% found once; its top ten account for roughly 6.9%. Sequencing was done on a sample of PBMCs or T cells enriched from blood (not recorded which). These receptors were collected from a middle-aged man who had recovered from COVID-19. Both conserved end residues are part of each CDR3. The D gene is left open where the match is weak. Clone size, where shown, is once, few, many, or a class for clones that have expanded.

CDR3 DNA	CDR3 protein	D gene	V gene	J gene	clone size
TGTGCCAGCAGCCCCAATCCGGGACTACGCATGGGTACGCAGTATTTT	CASSPNPGLRMGTQYF	TRBD2	TRBV5-6	TRBJ2-3	NA
TGTGCCAGCAGCCTCCGGGGAGGCAATCAGCCCCAGCATTTT	CASSLRGGNQPQHF	NA	TRBV5-6	TRBJ1-5	NA
TGTGCCAGCAGCGTAGGGATTAAGACTCCGGAGGAGGAAAAACTGTTTTTT	CASSVGIKTPEEEKLFF	NA	TRBV9	TRBJ1-4	NA
TGTGCCAGCAGTTTCGGTTTAATAAATCAGCCCCAGCATTTT	CASSFGLINQPQHF	NA	TRBV28	TRBJ1-5	NA
TGTGCCAGCAGCTCCATCGACATAACCTCGGGGTACAATGAGCAGTTCTTC	CASSSIDITSGYNEQFF	NA	TRBV7-2	TRBJ2-1	NA
TGTGCCAGCAGCTTAGATATAGGAGGCCTAAATAATTCACCCCTCCACTTT	CASSLDIGGLNNSPLHF	NA	TRBV7-2	TRBJ1-6	NA
TGTGCCAGTAGTATAGATCCGGGACAGGGATGGTACGAGCAGTACTTC	CASSIDPGQGWYEQYF	TRBD1	TRBV19	TRBJ2-7	NA
TGTGCCAGCAGCAGGGACAAAAACTATGGCTACACCTTC	CASSRDKNYGYTF	NA	TRBV7-8	TRBJ1-2	few
TGTGCCAGCTCACCCGACAGGGGTAATTCACCCCTCCACTTT	CASSPDRGNSPLHF	TRBD1	TRBV18	TRBJ1-6	NA
TGTGCCAGTAGTCCGGGACAGGGCTGGTATGGCTACACCTTC	CASSPGQGWYGYTF	TRBD1	TRBV19	TRBJ1-2	NA
TGCGCCAGCAGCTTTAGGTCGGGACAGGGGATTTCCAACTATGGCTACACCTTC	CASSFRSGQGISNYGYTF	TRBD1	TRBV5-1	TRBJ1-2	few
TGTGCCAGCACCCGGGCGGGTGGCTCCTACAATGAGCAGTTCTTC	CASTRAGGSYNEQFF	NA	TRBV28	TRBJ2-1	NA
TGTGCCAGCAAGACATCGGGACAGCAGCCCCAGCATTTT	CASKTSGQQPQHF	TRBD1	TRBV28	TRBJ1-5	NA
TGTGCCAGCAGGTGGGACAGTTCTGGAAACACCATATATTTT	CASRWDSSGNTIYF	TRBD1	TRBV6-5	TRBJ1-3	NA
TGCAGCGTTGAAGTCGGGACAGGTGGCACAGATACGCAGTATTTT	CSVEVGTGGTDTQYF	TRBD1	TRBV29-1	TRBJ2-3	NA
TGTGCCAGCAGCTCCTCTACCTATAGCAATCAGCCCCAGCATTTT	CASSSSTYSNQPQHF	NA	TRBV27	TRBJ1-5	NA
TGCGCCAGCAGCATGGGACGCCCTAGGAGCTATGGCTACACCTTC	CASSMGRPRSYGYTF	NA	TRBV5-1	TRBJ1-2	NA
TGCGCCAGCAGCTTGAACCAGAACAGGGGATTAGCTTTCTTT	CASSLNQNRGLAFF	TRBD1	TRBV5-1	TRBJ1-1	NA
TGTGCCAGCAGTAACCTAGAGGGAAGACCCACAGATACGCAGTATTTT	CASSNLEGRPTDTQYF	NA	TRBV11-2	TRBJ2-3	NA
TGTGCCAGCAGCTTGATGGGGGGTTATGAAAAACTGTTTTTT	CASSLMGGYEKLFF	NA	TRBV5-5	TRBJ1-4	NA
TGTGCCAGTAGTACTCAGGGGACGAACGCCGGGGAGCTGTTTTTT	CASSTQGTNAGELFF	NA	TRBV19	TRBJ2-2	NA
TGTGCCAGCTCACCGCAAAAGACAGGGTCGGAGACGCAGTATTTT	CASSPQKTGSETQYF	TRBD1	TRBV18	TRBJ2-3	NA
TGTGCCAGTGGGACAGGGTTCATGAACACTGAAGCTTTCTTT	CASGTGFMNTEAFF	TRBD1	TRBV19	TRBJ1-1	NA
TGTGCCAGTAGTACGTCCCCGGGGACAACCGGGGAGCTGTTTTTT	CASSTSPGTTGELFF	NA	TRBV19	TRBJ2-2	NA
TGTGCCAGCAGCTTGCTTACGGGGATGGTCACCGGGGAGCTGTTTTTT	CASSLLTGMVTGELFF	NA	TRBV5-6	TRBJ2-2	NA
TGTGCCAGTAGTACGACAGGACAAGAGCAGTTCTTC	CASSTTGQEQFF	NA	TRBV19	TRBJ2-1	NA